The TCR beta chain under discussion was sequenced for a study of T cells in Graves' hyperthyroidism and ophthalmopathy. This clonotype was counted a few times. Its specificity is not known. From RNA transcripts, TCR beta CDR3 regions were amplified. The HTBI set primed first-round TCR CDR3 RT-PCR. TCRdb reprocessed the multiplex PCR reads via MiXCR and lists one record per CDR3 protein. The sample lists 600,000 or so distinct CDR3 sequences, about 16% occurring once. Across 18 months, stable Graves' hyperthyroidism was marked by no progression to ophthalmopathy. Germline CDR1 reads MNHEY; CDR2 reads SMNVEV (reference sequence). The CDR3 covers 16 residues. Trimming removed 5 bases at V and 5 bases at J, with 22 bases between. Study-wide findings and caveats: Before onset, ophthalmopathy was predicted by the model a median roughly 6.8 months earlier. Ophthalmopathy and stable hyperthyroidism were separated by a 13 V-J model.

The sequence came from a young woman with Graves' hyperthyroidism. Source material: blood. The V and J genes are TRBV27 and TRBJ2-7; D is perhaps TRBD1 (5 bases). The CDR3 loop is CASSPTLLGWGDEQYF. The CDR3, as DNA: TGTGCCAGCAGTCCAACACTCTTGGGGTGGGGCGACGAGCAGTACTTC.